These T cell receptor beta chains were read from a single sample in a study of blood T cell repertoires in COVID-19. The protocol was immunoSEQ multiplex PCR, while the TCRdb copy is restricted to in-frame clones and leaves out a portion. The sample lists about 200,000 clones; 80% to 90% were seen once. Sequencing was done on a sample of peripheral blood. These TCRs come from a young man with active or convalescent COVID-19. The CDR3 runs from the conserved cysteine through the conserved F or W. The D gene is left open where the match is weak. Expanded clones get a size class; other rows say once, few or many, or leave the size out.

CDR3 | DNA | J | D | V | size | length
CATKGTLNTGELFF | TGTGCCACCAAAGGGACTCTGAACACCGGGGAGCTGTTTTTT | TRBJ2-2 | - | TRBV10-3 | - | 14
CASSTQGAQEKLFF | TGCGCCAGCAGCACCCAGGGGGCGCAGGAAAAACTGTTTTTT | TRBJ1-4 | TRBD1 | TRBV4-1 | - | 14
CASTAGADNQPQHF | TGTGCCAGTACCGCGGGGGCGGACAATCAGCCCCAGCATTTT | TRBJ1-5 | - | TRBV19 | - | 14
CASSLGEGNSPLHF | TGTGCCAGCAGCTTAGGGGAGGGGAATTCACCCCTCCACTTT | TRBJ1-6 | - | TRBV7-8 | few | 14
CASSSKDSPPYTDTQYF | TGTGCCAGCAGCTCCAAAGACAGCCCTCCCTACACAGATACGCAGTATTTT | TRBJ2-3 | - | TRBV11-2 | - | 17
CASSQDLPGQQVLYGYTF | TGCGCCAGCAGCCAAGATCTCCCCGGACAGCAAGTACTCTATGGCTACACCTTC | TRBJ1-2 | - | TRBV4-3 | - | 18
CASTGRLNTEAFF | TGTGCCAGCACCGGGAGGTTGAACACTGAAGCTTTCTTT | TRBJ1-1 | - | TRBV12-3/TRBV12-4 | - | 13
CASSFHRQGQETQYF | TGTGCCAGCAGCTTTCATCGACAGGGCCAAGAGACCCAGTACTTC | TRBJ2-5 | TRBD1 | TRBV5-4 | - | 15
CASSQTGTRHNEQFF | TGTGCCAGCAGCCAAACCGGGACTAGGCATAATGAGCAGTTCTTC | TRBJ2-1 | TRBD2 | TRBV11-3 | once | 15
CASIDGGLAGVSEQFF | TGTGCCAGCATCGATGGGGGACTAGCGGGAGTTAGTGAGCAGTTCTTC | TRBJ2-1 | TRBD2 | TRBV7-9 | - | 16
CASRGPYGYTF | TGTGCCAGTAGGGGCCCCTATGGCTACACCTTC | TRBJ1-2 | - | TRBV19 | - | 11
CASSKLGLAGGEQYF | TGTGCCAGCAGCAAATTAGGACTAGCGGGAGGTGAGCAGTACTTC | TRBJ2-7 | TRBD2 | TRBV11-2 | - | 15
CATSRSRTATNYGYTF | TGTGCCACCAGCAGGTCCAGGACAGCGACTAACTATGGCTACACCTTC | TRBJ1-2 | - | TRBV15 | - | 16
CATSDRSDSPYGYTF | TGTGCCACCAGTGACAGATCGGACAGTCCCTATGGCTACACCTTC | TRBJ1-2 | - | TRBV24-1 | - | 15
CASSPTLSGGKNIQYF | TGTGCCAGTAGTCCAACATTATCAGGGGGCAAAAACATTCAGTACTTC | TRBJ2-4 | TRBD1 | TRBV19 | - | 16
CATKGASGDNTGELFF | TGTGCCACCAAAGGGGCTAGCGGGGACAACACCGGGGAGCTGTTTTTT | TRBJ2-2 | TRBD2 | TRBV24-1 | few | 16
CASRTGTGSVFQPQHF | TGTGCCAGCAGGACCGGGACAGGGTCTGTTTTTCAGCCCCAGCATTTT | TRBJ1-5 | TRBD1 | TRBV28 | - | 16
CASSSSGSGANVLTF | TGTGCCAGCAGTTCTAGCGGCTCTGGGGCCAACGTCCTGACTTTC | TRBJ2-6 | TRBD2 | TRBV6-2/TRBV6-3 | - | 15
CASSGAPARETQYF | TGTGCCAGCAGCGGAGCTCCGGCTCGAGAGACCCAGTACTTC | TRBJ2-5 | - | TRBV7-7 | - | 14
CATSSSRVPYEQYF | TGTGCCACCTCGTCCTCCAGGGTGCCCTACGAGCAGTACTTC | TRBJ2-7 | - | TRBV24-1 | - | 14
CASSYRPGTGGETQYF | TGTGCCAGCAGTTACCGTCCCGGGACAGGGGGAGAGACCCAGTACTTC | TRBJ2-5 | TRBD1 | TRBV6-6 | - | 16
CASSPRTGVLYEQYF | TGCGCCAGCAGCCCCCGGACAGGGGTTCTCTACGAGCAGTACTTC | TRBJ2-7 | TRBD1 | TRBV5-1 | - | 15
CATSRGQGSTDTQYF | TGTGCCACCAGCAGAGGACAGGGTAGCACAGATACGCAGTATTTT | TRBJ2-3 | TRBD1 | TRBV15 | - | 15
CATGGGKQETQYF | TGTGCCACCGGGGGGGGGAAGCAAGAGACCCAGTACTTC | TRBJ2-5 | TRBD2 | TRBV24-1 | - | 13
CASSYLQGLAVLSYEQYF | TGTGCCAGCAGCTACTTACAGGGACTAGCGGTCCTGTCCTACGAGCAGTACTTC | TRBJ2-7 | TRBD2 | TRBV2 | - | 18
CASRVDGTVYQPQHF | TGTGCCAGCAGGGTAGATGGGACAGTCTATCAGCCCCAGCATTTT | TRBJ1-5 | TRBD1 | TRBV6-6 | - | 15
CASSVGASYEQYF | TGTGCCAGCAGCGTAGGTGCTAGCTACGAGCAGTACTTC | TRBJ2-7 | - | TRBV9 | - | 13
CASSSGNTIYF | TGCGCCAGCAGCAGCGGGAACACCATATATTTT | TRBJ1-3 | - | TRBV5-1 | once | 11
CASRGPRAKNTEAFF | TGTGCCAGTAGGGGGCCCAGGGCGAAGAACACTGAAGCTTTCTTT | TRBJ1-1 | - | TRBV19 | - | 15
CASSFRRDTGELFF | TGTGCCAGCAGCTTTCGCAGGGACACCGGGGAGCTGTTTTTT | TRBJ2-2 | - | TRBV7-9 | - | 14
CASSQDIVLHF | TGTGCCAGCAGCCAAGATATAGTCCTCCACTTT | TRBJ1-6 | - | TRBV3-1/TRBV3-2 | - | 11
CASSEAGRGRFLNTEAFF | TGTGCCAGCAGTGAAGCGGGCAGGGGGCGCTTTCTGAACACTGAAGCTTTCTTT | TRBJ1-1 | TRBD1 | TRBV2 | - | 18
CASSQGEAGYGYTF | TGTGCCAGCAGCCAAGGGGAGGCAGGCTATGGCTACACCTTC | TRBJ1-2 | - | TRBV4-2 | - | 14
CASSLADSSYEQYF | TGTGCCAGCAGCCTGGCGGACAGTTCCTACGAGCAGTACTTC | TRBJ2-7 | - | TRBV5-4 | - | 14
CASSLGREPYSGNTIYF | TGTGCCAGCAGCTTGGGGCGGGAGCCCTACTCTGGAAACACCATATATTTT | TRBJ1-3 | - | TRBV5-4 | - | 17
CASSPSTGALYGYTF | TGTGCCAGCAGTCCATCGACAGGGGCCCTCTATGGCTACACCTTC | TRBJ1-2 | TRBD1 | TRBV6-6 | - | 15
CASSQGMSYEQYF | TGTGCCAGCAGCCAGGGAATGTCCTACGAGCAGTACTTC | TRBJ2-7 | - | TRBV7-2 | - | 13
CASSIGTGSNYGYTF | TGTGCCAGTAGTATAGGCACAGGTTCCAACTATGGCTACACCTTC | TRBJ1-2 | - | TRBV19 | - | 15
CASSYIWQGSRSNQPQHF | TGTGCCAGCAGTTACATCTGGCAGGGGAGTCGGAGCAATCAGCCCCAGCATTTT | TRBJ1-5 | - | TRBV6-2/TRBV6-3 | - | 18
CASSAYPQETQYF | TGTGCCAGCAGCGCCTACCCCCAAGAGACCCAGTACTTC | TRBJ2-5 | - | TRBV5-4 | - | 13
CASSLAVSTTDTQYF | TGTGCCAGCAGCTTAGCGGTTAGCACAACAGATACGCAGTATTTT | TRBJ2-3 | - | TRBV7-9 | - | 15
CASSPDTGYGYTF | TGTGCCAGCAGCCCAGATACAGGGTATGGCTACACCTTC | TRBJ1-2 | - | TRBV9 | - | 13
CASRSGGSPLHF | TGTGCCAGCAGGTCGGGAGGCTCACCCCTCCACTTT | TRBJ1-6 | - | TRBV28 | - | 12
CASIRSGSSYEQYF | TGTGCCAGCATCAGGAGCGGGAGTTCCTACGAGCAGTACTTC | TRBJ2-7 | TRBD2 | TRBV28 | once | 14
CASTYGAGVDNEQFF | TGTGCCAGCACTTATGGGGCGGGAGTGGACAATGAGCAGTTCTTC | TRBJ2-1 | TRBD2 | TRBV27 | - | 15
CASSSGGVYEQYF | TGTGCCAGCAGCTCAGGGGGTGTCTACGAGCAGTACTTC | TRBJ2-7 | TRBD1 | TRBV2 | - | 13
CASSLGRRRETQYF | TGTGCCAGCAGCTTAGGCCGGAGGCGGGAGACCCAGTACTTC | TRBJ2-5 | - | TRBV7-8 | - | 14
CASSLSGIQPQHF | TGTGCCAGTAGTCTCTCAGGGATTCAGCCCCAGCATTTT | TRBJ1-5 | - | TRBV19 | - | 13
CASSLMAAGGQETQYF | TGTGCCAGCAGCTTAATGGCTGCGGGAGGGCAAGAGACCCAGTACTTC | TRBJ2-5 | TRBD2 | TRBV7-7 | - | 16
CAGSAQGGTEAFF | TGTGCCGGATCTGCCCAGGGAGGAACTGAAGCTTTCTTT | TRBJ1-1 | - | TRBV30 | - | 13
CASSPGGTGGSDTQYF | TGTGCCAGCAGCCCAGGCGGGACAGGGGGCAGCGATACGCAGTATTTT | TRBJ2-3 | TRBD1 | TRBV4-2 | - | 16
CASSESGGSTDTQYF | TGTGCCAGCAGTGAGAGTGGGGGGAGCACAGATACGCAGTATTTT | TRBJ2-3 | - | TRBV6-1 | - | 15
CASSLPSTGPLNSPLHF | TGTGCCAGCAGTTTACCGTCGACAGGGCCGTTGAATTCACCCCTCCACTTT | TRBJ1-6 | TRBD1 | TRBV28 | - | 17